The following is a T cell receptor beta chain sequence with its context. This sample is part of a study of cytomegalovirus exposure and HLA in healthy donors. Researchers ran the PCR with 60 Vbeta and 13 Jbeta primers. Methods used by the authors: Tens of millions of unique TCR beta chains, about 11 million of them shared, were counted by a later analysis. Data came from immunoSEQ multiplex PCR; TCRdb stores just in-frame clones and leaves some out. D and trimming were read from the DNA, whereas the V and J calls and clone size are those reported in that table. Here the sample spans some 150,000 clones, around 86% being singletons. The clonotype was recovered from a woman in her twenties or thirties in good health and CMV-seronegative. The sample was PBMCs.

CDR3 protein: CAWSSGTGNTEAFF. The CDR3 DNA sequence: TGTGCCTGGAGCTCCGGGACAGGGAACACTGAAGCTTTCTTT. The rearrangement links TRBV30 to TRBJ1-1, with 8 bases identical to TRBD1. V lost 3 bases and J lost 1; bases outside the gene matches: 4. CDR1 is GTSNPN, CDR2 SVGIG, per germline (reference sequence). The CDR3 is made up of 14 amino acids. Full variable domain (rest looked up from reference TRBV30 and TRBJ1-1): SQTIHQWPATLVQPVGSPLSLECTVEGTSNPNLYWYRQAAGRGLQLLFYSVGIGQISSEVPQNLSASRPQDRQFILSSKKLLLSDSGFYLCAWSSGTGNTEAFFGQGTRLTVV.